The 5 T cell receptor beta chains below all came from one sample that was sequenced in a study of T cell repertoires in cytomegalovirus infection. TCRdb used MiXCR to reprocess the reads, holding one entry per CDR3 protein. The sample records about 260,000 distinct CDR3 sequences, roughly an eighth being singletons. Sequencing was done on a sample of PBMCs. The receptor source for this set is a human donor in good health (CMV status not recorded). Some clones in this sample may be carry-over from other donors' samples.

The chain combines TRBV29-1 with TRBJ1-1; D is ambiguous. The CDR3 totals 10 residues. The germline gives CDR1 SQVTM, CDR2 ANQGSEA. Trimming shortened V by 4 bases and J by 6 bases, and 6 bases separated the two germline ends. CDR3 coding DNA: TGCAGCGTTGTATTCCCTGAAGCTTTCTTT. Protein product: CSVVFPEAFF.

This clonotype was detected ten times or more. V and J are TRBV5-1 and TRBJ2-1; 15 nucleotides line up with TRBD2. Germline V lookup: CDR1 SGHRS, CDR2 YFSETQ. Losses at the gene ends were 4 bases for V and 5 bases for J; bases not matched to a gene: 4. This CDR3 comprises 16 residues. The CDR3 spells CASSPWTSGRDNEQFF. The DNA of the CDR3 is TGCGCCAGCAGCCCGTGGACTAGCGGGAGGGACAATGAGCAGTTCTTC.

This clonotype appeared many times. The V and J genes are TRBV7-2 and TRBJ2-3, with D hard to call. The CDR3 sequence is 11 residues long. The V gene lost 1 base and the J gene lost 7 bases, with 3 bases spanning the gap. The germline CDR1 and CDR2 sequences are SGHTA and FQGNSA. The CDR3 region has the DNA TGTGCCAGCAGCTTAGGGAATACGCAGTATTTT. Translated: CASSLGNTQYF.

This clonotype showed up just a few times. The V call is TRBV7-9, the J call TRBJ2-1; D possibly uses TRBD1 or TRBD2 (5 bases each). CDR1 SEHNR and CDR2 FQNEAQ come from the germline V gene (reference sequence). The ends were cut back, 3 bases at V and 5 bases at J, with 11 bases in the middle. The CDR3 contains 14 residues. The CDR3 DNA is TGTGCCAGCAGCTTTCCGGGACCCCACAATGAGCAGTTCTTC. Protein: CASSFPGPHNEQFF. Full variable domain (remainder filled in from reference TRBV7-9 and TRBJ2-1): DTGVSQNPRHKITKRGQNVTFRCDPISEHNRLYWYRQTLGQGPEFLTYFQNEAQLEKSRLLSDRFSAERPKGSFSTLEIQRTEQGDSAMYLCASSFPGPHNEQFFGPGTRLTVL.

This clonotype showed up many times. The CDR3 DNA is TGTGCCAGCAGTGACGACTTGCGGGGGATTTACAATGAGCAGTTCTTC. Encoded protein: CASSDDLRGIYNEQFF. This chain uses TRBV6-1 with TRBJ2-1; 7 positions agree with TRBD2. Trimming cost V 3 bases and J 4 bases; bases outside gene matches: 9. CDR3 length: 16 residues. CDR1 is MNHNS, CDR2 SASEGT, per germline.